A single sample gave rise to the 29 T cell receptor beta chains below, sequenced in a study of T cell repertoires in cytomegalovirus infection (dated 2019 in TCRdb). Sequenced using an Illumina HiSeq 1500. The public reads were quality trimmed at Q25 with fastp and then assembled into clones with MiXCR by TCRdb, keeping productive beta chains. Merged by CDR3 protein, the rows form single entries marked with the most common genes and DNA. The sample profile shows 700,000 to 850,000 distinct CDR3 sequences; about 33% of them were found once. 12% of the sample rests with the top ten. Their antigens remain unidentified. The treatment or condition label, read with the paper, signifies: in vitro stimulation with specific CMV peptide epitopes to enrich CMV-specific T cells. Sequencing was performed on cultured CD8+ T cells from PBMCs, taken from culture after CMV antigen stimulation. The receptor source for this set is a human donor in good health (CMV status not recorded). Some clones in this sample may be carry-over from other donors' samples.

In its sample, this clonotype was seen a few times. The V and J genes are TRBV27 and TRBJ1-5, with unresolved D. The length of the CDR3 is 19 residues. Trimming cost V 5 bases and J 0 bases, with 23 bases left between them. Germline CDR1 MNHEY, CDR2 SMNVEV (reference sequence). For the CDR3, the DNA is TGTGCCAGCAGTCCCCTCCGGCGTCAGCACCTTAATAGCAATCAGCCCCAGCATTTT. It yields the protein CASSPLRRQHLNSNQPQHF.

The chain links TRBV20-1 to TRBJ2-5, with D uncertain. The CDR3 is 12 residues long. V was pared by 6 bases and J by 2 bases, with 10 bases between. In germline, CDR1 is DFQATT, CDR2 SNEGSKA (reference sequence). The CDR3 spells CSADNRQETQYF. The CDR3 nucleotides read TGCAGTGCCGACAACAGACAAGAGACCCAGTACTTC.

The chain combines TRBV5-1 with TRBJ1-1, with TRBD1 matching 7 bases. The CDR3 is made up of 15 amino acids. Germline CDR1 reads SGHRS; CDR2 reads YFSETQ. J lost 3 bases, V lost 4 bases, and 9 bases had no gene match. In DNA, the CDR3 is TGCGCCAGCAGCCCATTTCCTGACAGGGACACTGAAGCTTTCTTT. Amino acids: CASSPFPDRDTEAFF.

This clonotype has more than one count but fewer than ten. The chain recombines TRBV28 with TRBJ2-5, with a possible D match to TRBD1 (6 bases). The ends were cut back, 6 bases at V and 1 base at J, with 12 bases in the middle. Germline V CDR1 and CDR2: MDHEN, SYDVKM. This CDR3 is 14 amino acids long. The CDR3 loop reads CASSRDTVQETQYF. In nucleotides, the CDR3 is TGTGCCAGCAGCCGGGACACAGTCCAAGAGACCCAGTACTTC.

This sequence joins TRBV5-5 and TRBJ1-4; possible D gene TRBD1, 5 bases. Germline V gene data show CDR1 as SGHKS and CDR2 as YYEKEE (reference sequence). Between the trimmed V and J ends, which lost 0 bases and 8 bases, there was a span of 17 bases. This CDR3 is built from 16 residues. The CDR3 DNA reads TGTGCCAGCAGCTTGGGGCGAGGGGCACTTGGAGAAAAACTGTTTTTT. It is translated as CASSLGRGALGEKLFF.

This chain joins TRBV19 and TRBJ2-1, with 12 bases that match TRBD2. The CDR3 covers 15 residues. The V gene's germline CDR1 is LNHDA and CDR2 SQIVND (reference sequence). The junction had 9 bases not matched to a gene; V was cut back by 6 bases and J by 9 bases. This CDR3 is CASSELAGGYGEQFF. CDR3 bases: TGTGCCAGTAGCGAACTAGCGGGGGGCTATGGTGAGCAGTTCTTC.

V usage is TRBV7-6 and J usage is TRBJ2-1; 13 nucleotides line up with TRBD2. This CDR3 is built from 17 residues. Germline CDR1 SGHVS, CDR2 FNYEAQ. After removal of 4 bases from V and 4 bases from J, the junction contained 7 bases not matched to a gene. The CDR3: CASSSWTSGGVYNEQFF. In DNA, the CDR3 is TGTGCCAGCAGCTCGTGGACTAGCGGGGGCGTTTACAATGAGCAGTTCTTC.

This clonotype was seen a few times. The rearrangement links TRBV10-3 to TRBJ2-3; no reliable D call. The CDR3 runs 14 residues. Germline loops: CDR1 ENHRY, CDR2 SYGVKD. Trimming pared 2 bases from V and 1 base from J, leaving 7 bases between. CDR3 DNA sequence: TGTGCCATCAGTGAGATGGGCGGCACAGATACGCAGTATTTT. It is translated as CAISEMGGTDTQYF.

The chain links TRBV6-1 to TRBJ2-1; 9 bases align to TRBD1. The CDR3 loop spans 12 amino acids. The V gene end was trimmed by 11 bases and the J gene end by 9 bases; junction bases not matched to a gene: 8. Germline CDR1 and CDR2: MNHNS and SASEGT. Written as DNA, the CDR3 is TGTGCCTCATCACAGGGGGCGCGTGAGCAGTTCTTC. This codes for CASSQGAREQFF.

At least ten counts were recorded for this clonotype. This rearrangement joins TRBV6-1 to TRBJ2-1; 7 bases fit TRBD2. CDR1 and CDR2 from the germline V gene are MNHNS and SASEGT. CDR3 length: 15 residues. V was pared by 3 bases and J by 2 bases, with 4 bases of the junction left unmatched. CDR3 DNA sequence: TGTGCCAGCAGTGAGCTAGCGGTGACCTACAATGAGCAGTTCTTC. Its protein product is CASSELAVTYNEQFF.

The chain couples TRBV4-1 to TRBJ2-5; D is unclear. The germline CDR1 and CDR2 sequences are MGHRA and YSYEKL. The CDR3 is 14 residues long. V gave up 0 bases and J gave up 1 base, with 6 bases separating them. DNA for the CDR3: TGCGCCAGCAGCCAAGATCAGGCCCAAGAGACCCAGTACTTC. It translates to CASSQDQAQETQYF.

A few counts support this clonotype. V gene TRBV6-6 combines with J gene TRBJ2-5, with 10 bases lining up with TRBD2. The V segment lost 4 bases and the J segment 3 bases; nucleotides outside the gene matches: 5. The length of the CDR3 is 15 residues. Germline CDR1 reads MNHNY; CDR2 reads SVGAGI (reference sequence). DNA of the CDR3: TGTGCCAGCAGTTCAGTAGCGGGGGGAGAAGAGACCCAGTACTTC. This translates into CASSSVAGGEETQYF.

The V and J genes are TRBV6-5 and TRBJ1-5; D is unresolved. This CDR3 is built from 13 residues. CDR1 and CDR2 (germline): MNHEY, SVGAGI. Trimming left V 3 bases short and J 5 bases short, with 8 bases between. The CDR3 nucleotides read TGTGCCAGCAGTTATAACTCGGATCAGCCCCAGCATTTT. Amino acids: CASSYNSDQPQHF.

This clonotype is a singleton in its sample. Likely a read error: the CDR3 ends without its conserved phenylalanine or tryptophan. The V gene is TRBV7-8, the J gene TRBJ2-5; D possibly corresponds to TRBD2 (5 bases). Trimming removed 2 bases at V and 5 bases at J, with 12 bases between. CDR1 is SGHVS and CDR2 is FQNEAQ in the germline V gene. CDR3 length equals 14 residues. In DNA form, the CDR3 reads TGTGCCAGCAGCTTATTACTGGGCGGGGAGACCCAGTACCTC. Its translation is CASSLLLGGETQYL.

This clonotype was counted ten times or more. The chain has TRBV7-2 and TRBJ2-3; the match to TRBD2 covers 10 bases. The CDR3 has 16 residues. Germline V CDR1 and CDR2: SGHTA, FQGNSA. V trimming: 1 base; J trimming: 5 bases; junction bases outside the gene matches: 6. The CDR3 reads CASSLGALAGIDTQYF. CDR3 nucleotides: TGTGCCAGCAGCTTAGGTGCACTAGCGGGGATAGATACGCAGTATTTT.

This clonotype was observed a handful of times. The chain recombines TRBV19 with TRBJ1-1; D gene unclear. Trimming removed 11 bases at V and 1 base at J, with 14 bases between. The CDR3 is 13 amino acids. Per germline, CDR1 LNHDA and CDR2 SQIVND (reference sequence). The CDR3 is CAGSTGTNTEAFF. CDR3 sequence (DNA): TGTGCCGGCTCCACTGGCACGAACACTGAAGCTTTCTTT.

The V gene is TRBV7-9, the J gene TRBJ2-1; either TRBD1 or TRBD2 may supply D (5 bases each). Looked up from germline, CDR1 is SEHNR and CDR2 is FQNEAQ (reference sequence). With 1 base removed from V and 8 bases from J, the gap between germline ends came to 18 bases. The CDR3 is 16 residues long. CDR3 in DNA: TGTGCCAGCAGCTTAGTAGGACGTCGGGGCCTCGATGAGCAGTTCTTC. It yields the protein CASSLVGRRGLDEQFF. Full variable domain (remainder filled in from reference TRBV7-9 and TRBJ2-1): DTGVSQNPRHKITKRGQNVTFRCDPISEHNRLYWYRQTLGQGPEFLTYFQNEAQLEKSRLLSDRFSAERPKGSFSTLEIQRTEQGDSAMYLCASSLVGRRGLDEQFFGPGTRLTVL.

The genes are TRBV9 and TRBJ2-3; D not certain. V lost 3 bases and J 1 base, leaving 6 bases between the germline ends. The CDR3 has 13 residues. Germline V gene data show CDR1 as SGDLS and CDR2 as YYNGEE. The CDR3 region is CASSAYGTDTQYF. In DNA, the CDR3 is TGTGCCAGCAGCGCCTACGGCACAGATACGCAGTATTTT.

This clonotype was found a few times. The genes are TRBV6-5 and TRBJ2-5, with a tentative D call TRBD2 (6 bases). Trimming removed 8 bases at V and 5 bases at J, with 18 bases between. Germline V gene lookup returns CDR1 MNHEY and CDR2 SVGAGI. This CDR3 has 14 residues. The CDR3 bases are TGTGCCAGCCGGGGGTTGGGCGCGGGGGAGACCCAGTACTTC. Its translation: CASRGLGAGETQYF.

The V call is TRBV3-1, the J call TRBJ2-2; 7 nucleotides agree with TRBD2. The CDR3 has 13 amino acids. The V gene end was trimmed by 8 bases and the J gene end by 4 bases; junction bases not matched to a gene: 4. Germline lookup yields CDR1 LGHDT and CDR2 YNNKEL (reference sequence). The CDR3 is CASAGDGTGELFF. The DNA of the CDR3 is TGTGCCAGCGCGGGAGACGGCACCGGGGAGCTGTTTTTT.

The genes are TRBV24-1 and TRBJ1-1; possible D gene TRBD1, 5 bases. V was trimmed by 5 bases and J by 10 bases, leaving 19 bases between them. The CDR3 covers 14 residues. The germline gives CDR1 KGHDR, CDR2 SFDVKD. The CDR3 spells CATSGGDLAFGAFF. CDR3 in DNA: TGTGCCACCAGTGGAGGGGACCTGGCCTTCGGAGCTTTCTTT.

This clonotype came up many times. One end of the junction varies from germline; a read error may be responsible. The CDR3 loop is CASGLGGTEAFF. The DNA for the CDR3 is TGTGCTAGTGGCTTGGGGGGGACTGAAGCTTTCTTT. The chain links TRBV12-5 to TRBJ1-1; weak D call: TRBD1 (5 bases). Looked up from germline, CDR1 is LGHNT and CDR2 is FRNRAP. The CDR3 is 12 residues long. Complete variable domain (other parts from reference TRBV12-5 and TRBJ1-1): DARVTQTPRHKVTEMGQEVTMRCQPILGHNTVFWYRQTMMQGLELLAYFRNRAPLDDSGMPKDRFSAEMPDATLATLKIQPSEPRDSAVYFCASGLGGTEAFFGQGTRLTVV.

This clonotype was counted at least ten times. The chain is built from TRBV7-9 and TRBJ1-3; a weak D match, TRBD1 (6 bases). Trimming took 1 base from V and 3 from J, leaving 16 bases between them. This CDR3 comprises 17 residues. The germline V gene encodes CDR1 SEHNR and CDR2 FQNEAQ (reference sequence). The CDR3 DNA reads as TGTGCCAGCAGCTTAGAGCACAGGGAATGGAGTGGAAACACCATATATTTT. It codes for CASSLEHREWSGNTIYF.

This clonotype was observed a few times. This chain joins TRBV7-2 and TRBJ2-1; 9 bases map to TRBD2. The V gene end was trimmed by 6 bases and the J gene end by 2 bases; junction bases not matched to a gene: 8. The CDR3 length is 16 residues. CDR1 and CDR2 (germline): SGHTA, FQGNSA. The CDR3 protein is CASSSASGGPYNEQFF. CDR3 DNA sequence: TGTGCCAGCAGTTCGGCCAGCGGGGGGCCCTACAATGAGCAGTTCTTC.

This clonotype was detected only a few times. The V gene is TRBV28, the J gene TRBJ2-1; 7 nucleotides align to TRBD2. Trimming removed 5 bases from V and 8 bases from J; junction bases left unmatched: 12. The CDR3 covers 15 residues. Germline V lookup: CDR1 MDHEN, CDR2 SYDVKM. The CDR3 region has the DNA TGTGCCAGCAGTCCCGGGGGGACCGGGGTCCATGAGCAGTTCTTC. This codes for CASSPGGTGVHEQFF.

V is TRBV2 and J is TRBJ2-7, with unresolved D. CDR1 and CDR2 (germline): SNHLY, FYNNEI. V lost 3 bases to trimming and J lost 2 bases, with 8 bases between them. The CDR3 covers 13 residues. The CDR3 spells CASSDANAYEQYV. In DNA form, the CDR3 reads TGTGCCAGCAGTGACGCCAACGCCTACGAGCAGTACGTC.

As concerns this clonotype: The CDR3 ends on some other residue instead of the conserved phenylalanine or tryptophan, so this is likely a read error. CDR3 amino acids: CASSQDEGGPGNTIYS. For the CDR3, the DNA is TGCGCCAGCAGCCAAGATGAGGGAGGGCCGGGAAACACCATATATTCT. The chain uses TRBV4-1 and TRBJ1-3; D gene ambiguous. CDR1 and CDR2 (germline): MGHRA, YSYEKL. V was clipped by 0 bases and J by 4 bases, with 13 bases between them. This CDR3 region has 16 residues.

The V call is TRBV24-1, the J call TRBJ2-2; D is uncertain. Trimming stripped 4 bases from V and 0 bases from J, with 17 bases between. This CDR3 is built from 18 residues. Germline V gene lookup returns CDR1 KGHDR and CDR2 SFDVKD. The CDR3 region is CATSDPILTPANTGELFF. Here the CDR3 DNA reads TGTGCCACCAGTGACCCCATACTGACACCAGCGAACACCGGGGAGCTGTTTTTT.

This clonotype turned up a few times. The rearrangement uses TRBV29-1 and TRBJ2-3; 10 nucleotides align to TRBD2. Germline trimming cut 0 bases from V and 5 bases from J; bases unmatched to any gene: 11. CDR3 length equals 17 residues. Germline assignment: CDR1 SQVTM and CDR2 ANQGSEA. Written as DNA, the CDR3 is TGCAGCGTTGAAGATCACCGGGGGGGACTAGCGCTAGATACGCAGTATTTT. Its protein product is CSVEDHRGGLALDTQYF.